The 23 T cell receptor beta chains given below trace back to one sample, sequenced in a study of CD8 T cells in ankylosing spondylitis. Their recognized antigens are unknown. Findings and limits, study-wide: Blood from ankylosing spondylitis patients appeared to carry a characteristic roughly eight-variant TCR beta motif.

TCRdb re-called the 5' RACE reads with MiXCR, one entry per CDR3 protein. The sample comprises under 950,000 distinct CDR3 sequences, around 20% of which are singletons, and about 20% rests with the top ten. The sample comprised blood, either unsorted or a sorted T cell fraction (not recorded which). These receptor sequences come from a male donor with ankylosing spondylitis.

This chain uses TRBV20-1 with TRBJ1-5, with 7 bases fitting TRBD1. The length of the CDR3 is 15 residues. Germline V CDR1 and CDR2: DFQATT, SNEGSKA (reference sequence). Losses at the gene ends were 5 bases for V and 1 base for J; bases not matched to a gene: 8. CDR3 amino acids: CSAPQGIESNQPQHF. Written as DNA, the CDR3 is TGCAGTGCTCCACAGGGGATCGAGAGCAATCAGCCCCAGCATTTT.

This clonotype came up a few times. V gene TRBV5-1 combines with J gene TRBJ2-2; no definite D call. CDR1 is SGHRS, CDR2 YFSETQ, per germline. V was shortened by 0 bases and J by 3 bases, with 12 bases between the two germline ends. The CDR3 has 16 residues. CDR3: CASSLANRRYTGELFF. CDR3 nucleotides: TGCGCCAGCAGCTTGGCAAACCGACGTTACACCGGGGAGCTGTTTTTT.

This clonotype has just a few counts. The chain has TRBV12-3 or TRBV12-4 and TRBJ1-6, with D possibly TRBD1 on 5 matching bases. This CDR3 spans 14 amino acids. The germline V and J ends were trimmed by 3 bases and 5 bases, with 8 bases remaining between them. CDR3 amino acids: CASSLGEHNSPLHF. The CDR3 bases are TGTGCCAGCAGTTTGGGGGAACATAATTCACCCCTCCACTTT.

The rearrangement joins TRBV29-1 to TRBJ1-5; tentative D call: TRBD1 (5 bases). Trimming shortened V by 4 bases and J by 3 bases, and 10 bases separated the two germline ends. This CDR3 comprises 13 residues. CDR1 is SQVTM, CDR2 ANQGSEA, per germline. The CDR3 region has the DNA TGCAGCGTTGTGGGGGGGACCAATCAGCCCCAGCATTTT. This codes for CSVVGGTNQPQHF.

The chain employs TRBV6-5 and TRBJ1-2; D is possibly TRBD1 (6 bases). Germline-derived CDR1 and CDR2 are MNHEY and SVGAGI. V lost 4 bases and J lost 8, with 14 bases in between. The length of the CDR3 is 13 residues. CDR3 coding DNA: TGTGCCAGCAGTTTAACAGGGCGTAAGGGCTACACCTTC. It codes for CASSLTGRKGYTF.

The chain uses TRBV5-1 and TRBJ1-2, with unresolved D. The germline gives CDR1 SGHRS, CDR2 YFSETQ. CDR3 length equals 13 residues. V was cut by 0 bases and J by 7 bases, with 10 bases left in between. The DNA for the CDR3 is TGCGCCAGCAGCTTGGGGGAGGTGTTTGGCTACACCTTC. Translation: CASSLGEVFGYTF.

For the CDR3, the DNA is TGCAGTGCAACCACAGGGGGCTATGGCTACACCTTC. This encodes CSATTGGYGYTF. This chain connects TRBV20-1 to TRBJ1-2, with TRBD1 identical over 8 bases. The CDR3 spans 12 residues. J lost 4 bases, V lost 6 bases, and 4 bases had no gene match. Germline assignment: CDR1 DFQATT and CDR2 SNEGSKA (reference sequence).

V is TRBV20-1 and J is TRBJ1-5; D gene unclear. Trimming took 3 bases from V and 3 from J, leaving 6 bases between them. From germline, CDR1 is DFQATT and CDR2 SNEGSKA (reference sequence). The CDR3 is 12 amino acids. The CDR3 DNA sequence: TGCAGTGCTAGTAGGAACAATCAGCCCCAGCATTTT. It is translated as CSASRNNQPQHF.

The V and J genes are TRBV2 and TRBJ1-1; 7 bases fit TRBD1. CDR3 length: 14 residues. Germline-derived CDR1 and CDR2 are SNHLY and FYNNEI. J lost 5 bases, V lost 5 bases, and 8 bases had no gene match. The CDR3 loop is CASSTQGLGTEAFF. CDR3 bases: TGTGCCAGCAGTACACAGGGGTTGGGGACTGAAGCTTTCTTT.

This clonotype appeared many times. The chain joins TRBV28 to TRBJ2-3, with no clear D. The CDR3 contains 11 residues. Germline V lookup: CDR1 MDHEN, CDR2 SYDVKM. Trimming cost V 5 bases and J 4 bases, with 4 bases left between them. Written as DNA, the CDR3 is TGTGCCAGCAGTGGGGCAGATACGCAGTATTTT. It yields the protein CASSGADTQYF.

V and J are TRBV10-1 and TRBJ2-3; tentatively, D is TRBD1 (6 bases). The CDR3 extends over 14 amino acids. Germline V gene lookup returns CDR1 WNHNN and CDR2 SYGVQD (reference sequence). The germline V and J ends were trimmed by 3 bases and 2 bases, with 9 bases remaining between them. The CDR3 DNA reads TGCGCCAGCAGTGATGGGGGCCCCACAGATACGCAGTATTTT. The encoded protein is CASSDGGPTDTQYF.

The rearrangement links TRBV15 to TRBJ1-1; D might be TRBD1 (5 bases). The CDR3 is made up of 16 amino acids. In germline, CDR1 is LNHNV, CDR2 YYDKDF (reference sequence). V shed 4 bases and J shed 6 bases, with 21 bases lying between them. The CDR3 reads CATSTDGAGVPAEAFF. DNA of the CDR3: TGTGCCACCAGCACCGACGGCGCGGGGGTCCCCGCTGAAGCTTTCTTT.

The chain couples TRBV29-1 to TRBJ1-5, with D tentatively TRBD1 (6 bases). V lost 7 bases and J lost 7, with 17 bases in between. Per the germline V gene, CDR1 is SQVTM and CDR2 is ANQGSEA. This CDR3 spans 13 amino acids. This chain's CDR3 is CSALNRVGQPQHF. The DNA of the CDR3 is TGCAGCGCTCTAAACAGGGTAGGGCAGCCCCAGCATTTT. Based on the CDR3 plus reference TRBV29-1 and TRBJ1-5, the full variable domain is SAVISQKPSRDICQRGTSLTIQCQVDSQVTMMFWYRQQPGQSLTLIATANQGSEATYESGFVIDKFPISRPNLTFSTLTVSNMSPEDSSIYLCSALNRVGQPQHFGDGTRLSIL.

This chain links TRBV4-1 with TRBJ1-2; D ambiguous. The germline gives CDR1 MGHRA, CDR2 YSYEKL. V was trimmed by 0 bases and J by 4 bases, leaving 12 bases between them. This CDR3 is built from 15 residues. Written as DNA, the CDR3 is TGCGCCAGCAGCCAAGACCGCGCAGAGCTCTATGGCTACACCTTC. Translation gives CASSQDRAELYGYTF.

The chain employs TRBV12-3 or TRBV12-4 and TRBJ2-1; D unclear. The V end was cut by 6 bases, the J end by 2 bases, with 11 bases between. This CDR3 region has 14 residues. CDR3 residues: CASRLNTPYNEQFF. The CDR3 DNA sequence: TGTGCCAGCAGACTGAATACCCCCTACAATGAGCAGTTCTTC.

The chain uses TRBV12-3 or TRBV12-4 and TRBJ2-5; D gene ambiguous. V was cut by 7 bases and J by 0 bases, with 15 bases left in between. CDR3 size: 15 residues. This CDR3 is CASTYSALYQETQYF. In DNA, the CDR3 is TGTGCCAGCACCTACAGCGCCTTGTACCAAGAGACCCAGTACTTC.

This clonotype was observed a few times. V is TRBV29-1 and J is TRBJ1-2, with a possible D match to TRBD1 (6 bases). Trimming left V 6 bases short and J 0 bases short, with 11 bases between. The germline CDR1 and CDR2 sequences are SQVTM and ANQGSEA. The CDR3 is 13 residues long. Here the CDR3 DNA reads TGCAGCGTACGGGACACAACTAACTATGGCTACACCTTC. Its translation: CSVRDTTNYGYTF.

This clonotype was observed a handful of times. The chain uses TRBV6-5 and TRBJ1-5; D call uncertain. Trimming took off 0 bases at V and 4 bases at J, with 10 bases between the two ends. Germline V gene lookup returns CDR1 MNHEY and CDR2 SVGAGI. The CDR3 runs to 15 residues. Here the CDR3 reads CASSYSLGSNQPQHF. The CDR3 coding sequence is TGTGCCAGCAGTTACTCCTTGGGATCTAATCAGCCCCAGCATTTT.

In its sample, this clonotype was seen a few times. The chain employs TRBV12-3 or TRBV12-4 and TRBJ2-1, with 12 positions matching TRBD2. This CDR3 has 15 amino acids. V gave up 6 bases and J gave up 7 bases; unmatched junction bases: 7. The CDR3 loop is CASRLGTSGLNEQFF. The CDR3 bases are TGTGCCAGCAGGCTCGGGACTAGCGGGTTGAATGAGCAGTTCTTC.

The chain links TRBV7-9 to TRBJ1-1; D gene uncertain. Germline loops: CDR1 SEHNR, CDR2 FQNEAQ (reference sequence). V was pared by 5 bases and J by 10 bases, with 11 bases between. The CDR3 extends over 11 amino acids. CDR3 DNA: TGTGCCAGCAGCCCTGGACTTGCAGCTTTCTTT. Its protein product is CASSPGLAAFF. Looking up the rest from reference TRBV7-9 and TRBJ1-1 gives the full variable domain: DTGVSQNPRHKITKRGQNVTFRCDPISEHNRLYWYRQTLGQGPEFLTYFQNEAQLEKSRLLSDRFSAERPKGSFSTLEIQRTEQGDSAMYLCASSPGLAAFFGQGTRLTVV.

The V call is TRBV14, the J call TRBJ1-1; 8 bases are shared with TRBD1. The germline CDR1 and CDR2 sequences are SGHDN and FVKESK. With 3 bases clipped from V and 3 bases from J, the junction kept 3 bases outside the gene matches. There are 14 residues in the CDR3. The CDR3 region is CASSQQGAYTEAFF. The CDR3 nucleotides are TGTGCCAGCAGCCAGCAGGGGGCCTACACTGAAGCTTTCTTT.

DNA for the CDR3: TGTGCCAGCAGTTACCTGGGACTGCAACAAGAGACCCAGTACTTC. It is translated as CASSYLGLQQETQYF. The V gene is TRBV6-2 or TRBV6-3, the J gene TRBJ2-5; possibly TRBD2 for D (6 bases). This CDR3 is built from 15 residues. The V gene lost 2 bases and the J gene lost 2 bases, with 12 bases spanning the gap. Germline V gives CDR1 MNHEY, CDR2 SVGEGT.

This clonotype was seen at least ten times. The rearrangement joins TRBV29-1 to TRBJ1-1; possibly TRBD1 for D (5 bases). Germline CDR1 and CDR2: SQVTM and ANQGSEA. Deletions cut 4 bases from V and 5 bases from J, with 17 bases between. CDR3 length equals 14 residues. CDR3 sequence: CSVAFGTPGTEAFF. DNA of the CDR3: TGCAGCGTTGCCTTCGGGACTCCGGGGACTGAAGCTTTCTTT.